Sequencing of this T cell receptor (beta chain) was carried out in a study of blood T cell repertoires in COVID-19. Turning to the study itself: Spain, Italy and the United States supplied samples that represented acute and convalescent COVID-19. Nucleic acid was either cDNA or gDNA, and it came from T cells, B-cell-depleted T cells, or PBMCs.

With V trimmed by 0 bases and J by 7 bases, 12 bases remained unmatched. The CDR3 is 18 amino acids. Germline V lookup: CDR1 SGHNT, CDR2 YYREEE (reference sequence). Sequencing used immunoSEQ multiplex PCR; TCRdb keeps in-frame clones, though not all of them. This table has about 150,000 clones, 82% appearing once. The sequencing input was peripheral blood. This receptor was identified in a human donor with acute or convalescent COVID-19. The donor label of this sample is uncertain. The chain is built from TRBV5-4 and TRBJ2-1; 11 positions agree with TRBD2. The CDR3 is CASSLVLLAGGKRNEQFF. CDR3 DNA: TGTGCCAGCAGCTTGGTACTCTTAGCGGGGGGGAAGAGAAATGAGCAGTTCTTC.